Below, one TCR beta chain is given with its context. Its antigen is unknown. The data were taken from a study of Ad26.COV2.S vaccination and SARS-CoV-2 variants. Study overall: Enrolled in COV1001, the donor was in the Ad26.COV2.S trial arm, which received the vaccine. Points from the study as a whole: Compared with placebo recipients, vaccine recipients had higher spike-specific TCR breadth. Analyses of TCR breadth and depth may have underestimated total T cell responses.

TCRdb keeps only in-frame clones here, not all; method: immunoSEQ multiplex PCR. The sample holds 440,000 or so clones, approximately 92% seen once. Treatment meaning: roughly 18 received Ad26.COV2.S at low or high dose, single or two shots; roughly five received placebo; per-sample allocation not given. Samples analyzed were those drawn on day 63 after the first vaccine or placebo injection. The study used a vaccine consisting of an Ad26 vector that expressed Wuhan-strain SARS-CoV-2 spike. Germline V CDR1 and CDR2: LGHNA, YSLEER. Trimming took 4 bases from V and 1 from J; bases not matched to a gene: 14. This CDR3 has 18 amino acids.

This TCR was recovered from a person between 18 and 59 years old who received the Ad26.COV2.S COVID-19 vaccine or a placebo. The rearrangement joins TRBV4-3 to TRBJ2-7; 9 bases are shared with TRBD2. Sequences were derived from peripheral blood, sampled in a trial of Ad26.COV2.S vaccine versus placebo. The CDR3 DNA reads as TGCGCCAGCAGCCTCCAAGCCGGGGCAGCGGGGGGATCCTACGAGCAGTACTTC. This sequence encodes CASSLQAGAAGGSYEQYF.